The 30 T cell receptor beta chains below all came from one sample that was sequenced in a study of blood T cell repertoires in COVID-19. The assay was immunoSEQ multiplex PCR, and TCRdb's table has in-frame clones only and misses some. The sample shows 200,000 to 300,000 clones, around nine tenths of them seen only once. The sample was peripheral blood. These receptors all come from a man aged 25-45 years with active or convalescent COVID-19.

This chain connects TRBV10-2 to TRBJ1-6; 7 bases are a match to TRBD1. V shed 10 bases and J 7 bases; nucleotides not matched to a gene: 10. There are 14 residues in the CDR3. Germline V lookup: CDR1 WSHSY, CDR2 SAAADI. CDR3 amino acids: CATVDRAINSPLHF. The CDR3 nucleotides read TGCGCCACCGTCGACAGGGCTATAAATTCACCCCTCCACTTT.

The V gene is TRBV9, the J gene TRBJ1-3, with D possibly TRBD1 on 5 matching bases. The V gene lost 3 bases and the J gene lost 0 bases, with 16 bases spanning the gap. The CDR3 is made up of 17 amino acids. Germline values: CDR1 SGDLS, CDR2 YYNGEE. The CDR3 sequence: CASSESDSQYSGNTIYF. The CDR3 nucleotides read TGTGCCAGCAGCGAAAGTGACAGCCAATACTCTGGAAACACCATATATTTT. Together with reference TRBV9 and TRBJ1-3, the CDR3 gives the full variable domain: DSGVTQTPKHLITATGQRVTLRCSPRSGDLSVYWYQQSLDQGLQFLIQYYNGEERAKGNILERFSAQQFPDLHSELNLSSLELGDSALYFCASSESDSQYSGNTIYFGEGSWLTVV.

The genes are TRBV2 and TRBJ1-2; D call uncertain. CDR1 and CDR2 (germline): SNHLY, FYNNEI. V was shortened by 2 bases and J by 4 bases, with 14 bases between the two germline ends. The CDR3 contains 15 residues. The CDR3 sequence is CASSERMGGSYGYTF. The CDR3 DNA is TGTGCCAGCAGTGAACGTATGGGCGGGAGCTATGGCTACACCTTC.

The sample holds a few counts of this clone. The V call is TRBV7-3, the J call TRBJ1-5; 7 bases line up with TRBD1. The ends lost 5 bases at V and 6 bases at J; junction bases unmatched: 7. Germline V gene lookup returns CDR1 SGHTA and CDR2 FQGTGA. The CDR3 length is 14 residues. This CDR3 reads CASSPLTGSQPQHF. The CDR3 region has the DNA TGTGCCAGCAGCCCTTTGACAGGGTCTCAGCCCCAGCATTTT.

The sample holds a few counts of this clone. The gene calls are TRBV19 and TRBJ2-1; TRBD2 matches 9 bases. Germline lookup yields CDR1 LNHDA and CDR2 SQIVND (reference sequence). The CDR3 has 13 amino acids. Trimming at V came to 4 bases and at J to 6 bases, leaving 1 base not matched to a gene. In nucleotides, the CDR3 is TGTGCCAGTAGTAGCGGGGGGGCCAATGAGCAGTTCTTC. Encoded protein: CASSSGGANEQFF. Using reference TRBV19 and TRBJ2-1 for the parts outside the CDR3, the full variable domain is DGGITQSPKYLFRKEGQNVTLSCEQNLNHDAMYWYRQDPGQGLRLIYYSQIVNDFQKGDIAEGYSVSREKKESFPLTVTSAQKNPTAFYLCASSSGGANEQFFGPGTRLTVL.

The chain combines TRBV9 with TRBJ1-2; 7 bases align to TRBD1. The CDR3 contains 13 residues. Germline V lookup: CDR1 SGDLS, CDR2 YYNGEE. The V segment lost 6 bases and the J segment 3 bases; nucleotides outside the gene matches: 5. In DNA, the CDR3 is TGTGCCAGCAAAAAAACAGGGGACTATGGCTACACCTTC. Protein: CASKKTGDYGYTF. Using reference TRBV9 and TRBJ1-2 for the parts outside the CDR3, the full variable domain is DSGVTQTPKHLITATGQRVTLRCSPRSGDLSVYWYQQSLDQGLQFLIQYYNGEERAKGNILERFSAQQFPDLHSELNLSSLELGDSALYFCASKKTGDYGYTFGSGTRLTVV.

This chain uses TRBV6-5 with TRBJ2-7, with TRBD1 matching over 9 bases. Germline V gene lookup returns CDR1 MNHEY and CDR2 SVGAGI. The V segment lost 6 bases and the J segment 0 bases; nucleotides outside the gene matches: 3. This CDR3 has 14 residues. The CDR3 sequence is CASRGQGNSYEQYF. CDR3 coding DNA: TGTGCCAGCAGGGGACAGGGCAACTCCTACGAGCAGTACTTC.

This rearrangement joins TRBV4-2 to TRBJ1-1; 9 nucleotides match TRBD1. With V trimmed by 1 base and J by 5 bases, 17 bases remained unmatched. This CDR3 region has 19 residues. Per germline, CDR1 LGHNA and CDR2 YNFKEQ. CDR3 nucleotides: TGTGCCAGCAGCCAAGCCGGGGTTTGGACAGGGGAATTGGGGACTGAAGCTTTCTTT. Its protein is CASSQAGVWTGELGTEAFF.

A remark on this clone: The sample holds other DNA sequences that translate to the same CDR3. CDR3 region: CASSQETSGSYEQYF. In nucleotides, the CDR3 is TGTGCCAGCAGCCAAGAGACTAGCGGTTCCTACGAGCAGTACTTC. The gene calls are TRBV4-2 and TRBJ2-7; 9 nucleotides align to TRBD2. Germline CDR1 LGHNA, CDR2 YNFKEQ. There are 15 residues in the CDR3. J lost 1 base, V lost 0 bases, and 1 base had no gene match.

CDR3 nucleotide sequence: TGCGCCAGCAGCCAAGTCCCGAGGACAGGGACTGAAGCTTTCTTT. This codes for CASSQVPRTGTEAFF. This rearrangement joins TRBV4-1 to TRBJ1-1, with 8 bases fitting TRBD1. V shed 1 base, J shed 5 bases, and the junction held 6 bases outside the gene matches. The length of the CDR3 is 15 residues. Looked up from germline, CDR1 is MGHRA and CDR2 is YSYEKL.

Here the CDR3 reads CASSLVGWGSEQYF. The CDR3 DNA sequence: TGTGCCAGCAGCTTGGTTGGATGGGGCTCCGAGCAGTACTTC. The chain links TRBV5-6 to TRBJ2-7; D is perhaps TRBD1 (5 bases). Germline assignment: CDR1 SGHDT and CDR2 YYEEEE. CDR3 length equals 14 residues. The V and J ends lost 0 bases and 6 bases respectively, with 13 bases between them.

The V call is TRBV6-5, the J call TRBJ2-7, with D possibly being TRBD1 (5 bases). Looked up from germline, CDR1 is MNHEY and CDR2 is SVGAGI. The V end was cut by 7 bases, the J end by 3 bases, with 10 bases between. The CDR3 loop spans 12 amino acids. The CDR3, as DNA: TGTGCCAGCAACAGGCTTCTCTACGAGCAGTACTTC. This translates into CASNRLLYEQYF.

This sequence joins TRBV7-9 and TRBJ2-3; 7 positions match TRBD2. The V segment lost 2 bases and the J segment 4 bases; nucleotides outside the gene matches: 6. Germline CDR1 SEHNR, CDR2 FQNEAQ (reference sequence). This CDR3 spans 15 amino acids. CDR3 amino acids: CASSLYGGGADTQYF. For the CDR3, the DNA is TGTGCCAGCAGCTTATACGGGGGAGGGGCAGATACGCAGTATTTT.

This chain uses TRBV7-8 with TRBJ1-2; possibly TRBD1 for D (6 bases). Germline V gene data show CDR1 as SGHVS and CDR2 as FQNEAQ. The V and J ends lost 2 bases and 5 bases respectively, with 9 bases between them. This CDR3 is built from 13 residues. The CDR3 here is CASSLRGMYGYTF. The CDR3 nucleotides read TGTGCCAGCAGCTTAAGGGGGATGTATGGCTACACCTTC. Variable domain in full (rest from reference TRBV7-8 and TRBJ1-2): GAGVSQSPRYKVAKRGQDVALRCDPISGHVSLFWYQQALGQGPEFLTYFQNEAQLDKSGLPSDRFFAERPEGSVSTLKIQRTQQEDSAVYLCASSLRGMYGYTFGSGTRLTVV.

V is TRBV6-2 or TRBV6-3 and J is TRBJ1-2, with no clear D. This CDR3 has 13 residues. Trimming took off 6 bases at V and 4 bases at J, with 12 bases between the two ends. Germline CDR1 is MNHEY and CDR2 is SVGEGT. CDR3 DNA: TGTGCCAGCAGGTACGGCGGGAGCTATGGCTACACCTTC. It codes for CASRYGGSYGYTF.

J is TRBJ1-2 and V is TRBV6-5; D perhaps matches TRBD1 (5 bases). The germline V gene has CDR1 MNHEY and CDR2 SVGAGI. Trimming shortened V by 6 bases and J by 6 bases, and 14 bases separated the two germline ends. There are 13 residues in the CDR3. CDR3: CASRSGTGDGYTF. CDR3 in DNA: TGTGCCAGCAGGTCCGGGACGGGAGATGGCTACACCTTC.

The V and J genes are TRBV2 and TRBJ1-2; D not certain. Germline V lookup: CDR1 SNHLY, CDR2 FYNNEI. The CDR3 loop spans 14 amino acids. V lost 11 bases, J lost 3 bases, and 19 bases lay in between. The CDR3 DNA reads TGTGCCGCCAAGAACGAGGCCGTCGACTATGGCTACACCTTC. Residues: CAAKNEAVDYGYTF.

This CDR3 is CASSIDGGSNQPQHF. For the CDR3, the DNA is TGTGCCAGCAGTATCGACGGAGGAAGCAATCAGCCCCAGCATTTT. V usage is TRBV2 and J usage is TRBJ1-5; D is unresolved. The germline V and J ends were trimmed by 5 bases and 1 base, with 12 bases remaining between them. This CDR3 comprises 15 residues. Per germline, CDR1 SNHLY and CDR2 FYNNEI.

The J gene is TRBJ2-3, the V gene TRBV27; 14 bases match TRBD2. Germline loops: CDR1 MNHEY, CDR2 SMNVEV (reference sequence). The junction had 15 bases not matched to a gene; V was cut back by 4 bases and J by 6 bases. The CDR3 is 19 amino acids. CDR3 region: CASSSTGTSGGLPGDTQYF. CDR3 nucleotide sequence: TGTGCCAGCAGTTCAACCGGGACTAGCGGGGGCCTACCTGGGGATACGCAGTATTTT.

The V and J genes are TRBV5-4 and TRBJ1-2; D gene ambiguous. Germline V lookup: CDR1 SGHNT, CDR2 YYREEE (reference sequence). With 0 bases removed from V and 8 bases from J, the gap between germline ends came to 8 bases. CDR3 length equals 12 residues. CDR3 amino acids: CASSLASEGYTF. The CDR3 DNA sequence: TGTGCCAGCAGCTTGGCCTCGGAGGGCTACACCTTC.

The chain combines TRBV19 with TRBJ2-1; 13 bases are shared with TRBD2. The CDR3 is made up of 17 amino acids. Germline-derived CDR1 and CDR2 are LNHDA and SQIVND (reference sequence). Trimming removed 4 bases from V and 9 bases from J; junction bases left unmatched: 12. CDR3 sequence: CASSTKRTSGGLSEQFF. CDR3 nucleotides: TGTGCCAGTAGTACAAAACGGACTAGCGGGGGTCTAAGTGAGCAGTTCTTC.

The chain employs TRBV7-9 and TRBJ1-1; D gene unclear. Looked up from germline, CDR1 is SEHNR and CDR2 is FQNEAQ (reference sequence). There are 14 residues in the CDR3. With 0 bases removed from V and 1 base from J, the gap between germline ends came to 6 bases. The CDR3 region is CASSLAVRNTEAFF. Written as DNA, the CDR3 is TGTGCCAGCAGCTTAGCGGTGAGGAACACTGAAGCTTTCTTT.

CDR3 in amino acids: CASSWGDGYTF. CDR3 DNA sequence: TGCGCCAGCAGCTGGGGCGACGGCTACACCTTC. The chain couples TRBV5-1 to TRBJ1-2, with D maybe TRBD1 (5 bases). V was cut by 3 bases and J by 8 bases, with 8 bases left in between. Germline V lookup: CDR1 SGHRS, CDR2 YFSETQ. The CDR3 covers 11 residues.

In its sample, this clone was seen a few times. V gene TRBV6-1 combines with J gene TRBJ2-3; TRBD1 agrees at 8 bases. Trimming took 0 bases from V and 2 from J; bases not matched to a gene: 4. The CDR3 covers 16 residues. Germline CDR1 is MNHNS and CDR2 is SASEGT. The CDR3 DNA reads as TGTGCCAGCAGTGAAGCGGGGACAGGAATCACAGATACGCAGTATTTT. Residues: CASSEAGTGITDTQYF.

This clone showed up just a few times. The rearrangement links TRBV27 to TRBJ1-6, with 8 nucleotides matching TRBD1. J lost 9 bases, V lost 2 bases, and 12 bases had no gene match. The germline V gene encodes CDR1 MNHEY and CDR2 SMNVEV (reference sequence). This CDR3 is 17 amino acids long. DNA of the CDR3: TGTGCCAGCAGTTTAAGGAGCCCCGGGACAGGAGGTTCACCCCTCCACTTT. As protein: CASSLRSPGTGGSPLHF.

The genes are TRBV11-1 and TRBJ2-1, with D perhaps TRBD1 (6 bases). The germline CDR1 and CDR2 sequences are SGHAT and FQDESV (reference sequence). The CDR3 spans 16 residues. The ends were cut back, 1 base at V and 6 bases at J, with 16 bases in the middle. CDR3 loop: CASSLETGNRGNEQFF. The CDR3 DNA is TGTGCCAGCAGCTTAGAAACAGGGAATCGGGGCAATGAGCAGTTCTTC.

V is TRBV27 and J is TRBJ2-2, with TRBD1 as a possible D gene (7 bases). This CDR3 has 17 residues. CDR1 MNHEY and CDR2 SMNVEV come from the germline V gene (reference sequence). V was clipped by 8 bases and J by 1 base, with 20 bases between them. The CDR3 reads CASGLPRQGLNTGELFF. The CDR3 DNA sequence: TGTGCCAGCGGCCTTCCTCGACAGGGACTGAACACCGGGGAGCTGTTTTTT.

The chain is built from TRBV5-4 and TRBJ2-1, with D possibly matching TRBD2 (6 bases). This CDR3 is 14 amino acids long. The germline V gene has CDR1 SGHNT and CDR2 YYREEE (reference sequence). V dropped 5 bases and J dropped 3 bases, with 12 bases sitting between them. CDR3 amino acids: CASSPRGSYNEQFF. The DNA of the CDR3 is TGTGCCAGCAGTCCTCGGGGGAGCTACAATGAGCAGTTCTTC.

This clone came up a few times. The chain combines TRBV6-5 with TRBJ2-6; the D is unclear. CDR3 length: 15 residues. The germline V gene encodes CDR1 MNHEY and CDR2 SVGAGI. Trimming removed 7 bases from V and 2 bases from J, with 12 bases in between. The CDR3 DNA follows: TGTGCCAGCACCAACCAGGCGACTGGGGCCAACGTCCTGACTTTC. Translated: CASTNQATGANVLTF.

The V call is TRBV27, the J call TRBJ2-5; TRBD2 matches at 10 bases. The CDR3 spans 16 residues. The J segment lost 5 bases and the V segment lost 1 base, leaving 7 bases of the junction unmatched. CDR1 is MNHEY and CDR2 is SMNVEV in the germline V gene (reference sequence). In nucleotides, the CDR3 is TGTGCCAGCAGTTTATTAAGCGGGGGGGGCTCGGAGACCCAGTACTTC. Its protein product is CASSLLSGGGSETQYF.